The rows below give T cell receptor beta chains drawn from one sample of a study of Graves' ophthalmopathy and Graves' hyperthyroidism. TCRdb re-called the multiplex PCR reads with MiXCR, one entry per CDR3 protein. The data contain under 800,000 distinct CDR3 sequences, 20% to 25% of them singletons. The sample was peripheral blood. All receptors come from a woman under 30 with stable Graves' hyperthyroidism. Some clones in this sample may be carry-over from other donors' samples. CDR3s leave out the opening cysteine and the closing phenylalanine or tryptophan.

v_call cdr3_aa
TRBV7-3 ASSSTPYNSHLH
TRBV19 ASRKDRDGYT
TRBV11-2 ASTLGLAGGNEQY
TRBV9 ASSPDPRDSLYGELF
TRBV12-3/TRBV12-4 ASSHGAIKIHEQY
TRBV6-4 ASSIRAGGTSSYEQY
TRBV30 AWRRRDRGYEQY
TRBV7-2 ASSSRTGGNLGTQY
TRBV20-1 SARWDRQLYEQY
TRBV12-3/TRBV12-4 ASSFGQADEQY
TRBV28 ASSYRGKAREQY
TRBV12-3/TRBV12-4 ASSLNYFSGGETQY
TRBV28 ASSKMQGAIETQY
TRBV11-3 ASSKGSGNTIY
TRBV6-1 ASSPQMWVVTEAF
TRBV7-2 ASSSWTGGGNTIY
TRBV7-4 ASSPSVPTSGGSPETQY
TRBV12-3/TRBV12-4 ASSLKVTGTYQETQY
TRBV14 ASSQEAGELF
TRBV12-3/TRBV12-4 ASRRDSFGSPLH
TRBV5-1 ASTSNRGPGTEAF
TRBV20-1 SARRGMNTEAF
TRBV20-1 SARGTESGNTIY
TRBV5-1 ASSPGWRDYGYT
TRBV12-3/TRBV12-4 ASSLRGVGETQY
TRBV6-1 ASTPTGSFYEQY
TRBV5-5 ASSLTSHEQY
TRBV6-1 ASSDYGSHYEQY
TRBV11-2 ASSLGGQGVRQPQH
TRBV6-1 ASSEARTANNYGYT
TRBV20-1 SSWATSGAYEQY
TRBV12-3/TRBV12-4 ASSAGTSGGGETQY
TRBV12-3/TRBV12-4 ASSPLAGYLYEQY
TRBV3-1 ASSQHDSWANIQY
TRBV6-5 ASSFSTWTQNNSPLH
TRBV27 ASSFTTAVPYEQY
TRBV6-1 ASSEALGTGAYKQY
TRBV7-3 ASSLTPTGELF
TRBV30 AWSTGQGAYSGNTIY
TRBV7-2 ASSSVAGFSHEQY
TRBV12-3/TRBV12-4 ASRPTGGFGNTIY
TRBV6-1 ASSGALSVEAF
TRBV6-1 ASSVWETQY
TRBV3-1 ASSQGTSANQPQH
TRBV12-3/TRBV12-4 ASSTDRDHQETQY
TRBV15 ATSRGGDGYEQY
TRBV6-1 ASSETQLNYGYT
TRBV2 ASSGRTSGNTIY
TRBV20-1 SAAPIQLSALEQY
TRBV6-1 ASSEGAGLNQPQH
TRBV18 ASSPTGQNYEQY